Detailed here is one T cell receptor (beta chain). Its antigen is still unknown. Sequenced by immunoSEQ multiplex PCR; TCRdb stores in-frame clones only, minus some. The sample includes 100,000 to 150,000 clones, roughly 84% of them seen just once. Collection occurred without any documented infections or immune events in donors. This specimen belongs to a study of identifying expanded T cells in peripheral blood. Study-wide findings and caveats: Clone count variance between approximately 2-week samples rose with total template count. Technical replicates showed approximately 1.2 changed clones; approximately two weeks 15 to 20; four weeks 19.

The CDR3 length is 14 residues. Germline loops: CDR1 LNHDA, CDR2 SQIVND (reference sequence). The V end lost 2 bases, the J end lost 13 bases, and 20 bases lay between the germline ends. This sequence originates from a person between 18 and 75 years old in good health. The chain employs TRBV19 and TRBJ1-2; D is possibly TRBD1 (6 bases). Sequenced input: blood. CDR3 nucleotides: TGTGCCAGTAGTATACGGGGGGGCCAGGGGCTCGGCACCTTC. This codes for CASSIRGGQGLGTF.